The 9 T cell receptor beta chains given below trace back to one sample, sequenced in a study of vaccination effects on CD4 cells after COVID-19. No cognate antigen is known for these TCRs. Data came from immunoSEQ multiplex PCR; TCRdb stores just in-frame clones and leaves some out. This sample has some 11,000 clones; roughly 70% occur once, and the top ten carry 8% to 9.5%. Prior to sequencing, the ViraFEST assay stimulated PBMC with viral peptide pools, which expanded the antigen-specific CD4+ T cells. A roughly ten-day culture period preceded the isolation of CD4+ T cells. Subjects were given two BNT162b2 or mRNA-1273 vaccine doses. The sequenced sample was CD4+ T cells from PBMCs cultured with SARS-CoV-2 spike peptides, obtained after COVID-19 vaccination. Receptors originate from a human donor who received a COVID-19 vaccine.

Judged by abundance, this clone is medium-sized. The chain links TRBV5-6 to TRBJ1-6, with TRBD1 identical over 11 bases. Per germline, CDR1 SGHDT and CDR2 YYEEEE. V trimming: 4 bases; J trimming: 0 bases; junction bases outside the gene matches: 9. This CDR3 has 19 amino acids. CDR3 nucleotide sequence: TGTGCCAGCAGCGTACCCGGGACAGGGGGGAGCTCCTATAATTCACCCCTCCACTTT. Translating it yields CASSVPGTGGSSYNSPLHF.

This clone was picked up a small number of times. The gene calls are TRBV5-1 and TRBJ2-7; 7 bases agree with TRBD2. This CDR3 has 15 residues. The trim removed 0 bases at V and 2 bases at J, leaving 5 bases unmatched. The germline V gene encodes CDR1 SGHRS and CDR2 YFSETQ. The CDR3 region has the DNA TGCGCCAGCAGCTTGGTGGGACTAACAACCTACGAGCAGTACTTC. Protein sequence: CASSLVGLTTYEQYF.

The J gene is TRBJ2-4, the V gene TRBV6-5; D ambiguous. Germline V gene sequence: CDR1 MNHEY, CDR2 SVGAGI. Trimming pared 5 bases from V and 11 bases from J, leaving 16 bases between. This CDR3 spans 13 amino acids. The CDR3 here is CASSTHGLTFQYF. In DNA, the CDR3 is TGTGCCAGCAGTACCCACGGATTAACCTTTCAGTACTTC.

The chain employs TRBV7-6 and TRBJ2-3; 9 bases map to TRBD2. Germline assignment: CDR1 SGHVS and CDR2 FNYEAQ. J was trimmed by 4 bases and V by 0 bases; bases with no gene match: 8. The CDR3 spans 17 residues. As DNA, the CDR3 is TGTGCCAGCAGCTTAGCTTTAGCGGGAGTGGGGTCAGATACGCAGTATTTT. This gives the protein CASSLALAGVGSDTQYF.

The rearrangement links TRBV2 to TRBJ2-7, with a possible D match to TRBD2 (7 bases). V was trimmed by 8 bases and J by 0 bases, leaving 14 bases between them. The germline gives CDR1 SNHLY, CDR2 FYNNEI. The CDR3 has 14 residues. The CDR3 spells CASLVGGLSYEQYF. Here the CDR3 DNA reads TGTGCCAGCCTCGTCGGGGGGCTCTCCTACGAGCAGTACTTC.

The chain recombines TRBV19 with TRBJ2-5; D gene ambiguous. V was clipped by 3 bases and J by 4 bases, with 6 bases between them. This CDR3 has 12 residues. CDR1 is LNHDA, CDR2 SQIVND, per germline (reference sequence). CDR3: CASSITRETQYF. The CDR3 nucleotides read TGTGCCAGTAGTATTACGAGAGAGACCCAGTACTTC.

V is TRBV28 and J is TRBJ2-7, with 13 bases lining up with TRBD2. The germline CDR1 and CDR2 sequences are MDHEN and SYDVKM. This CDR3 is 19 amino acids long. The junction had 14 bases not matched to a gene; V was cut back by 6 bases and J by 0 bases. The CDR3 spells CASSRAPRLAGGRSYEQYF. The CDR3 DNA follows: TGTGCCAGCAGCCGAGCCCCCAGACTAGCGGGAGGCCGCTCCTACGAGCAGTACTTC.

A single count supports this clone. J is TRBJ2-1 and V is TRBV7-3, with TRBD1 matching over 10 bases. The CDR3 is 14 amino acids. After removal of 5 bases from V and 6 bases from J, the junction contained 4 bases not matched to a gene. Germline CDR1 reads SGHTA; CDR2 reads FQGTGA. CDR3 sequence: CASSLGTGANEQFF. The DNA of the CDR3 is TGTGCCAGCAGCCTTGGGACAGGGGCCAATGAGCAGTTCTTC. The variable domain in full, with the rest retrieved from reference TRBV7-3 and TRBJ2-1, is GAGVSQTPSNKVTEKGKYVELRCDPISGHTALYWYRQSLGQGPEFLIYFQGTGAADDSGLPNDRFFAVRPEGSVSTLKIQRTERGDSAVYLCASSLGTGANEQFFGPGTRLTVL.

This clone was recorded a few times. The V call is TRBV5-4, the J call TRBJ1-3; D call uncertain. The V gene's germline CDR1 is SGHNT and CDR2 YYREEE (reference sequence). The V end lost 2 bases, the J end lost 4 bases, and 4 bases lay between the germline ends. The CDR3 consists of 12 residues. The CDR3 is CASSFRGNTIYF. The CDR3 DNA sequence: TGTGCCAGCAGCTTCAGAGGAAACACCATATATTTT.